The rows below give T cell receptor beta chains drawn from one sample of a study of regulatory T cells in long-lasting Graves disease. Each CDR3 protein is one row after TCRdb ran MiXCR on the multiplex PCR reads. The sample lists about 240,000 distinct CDR3 sequences; 20% were seen once. The sample here was peripheral blood mononuclear cells (PBMCs), taken at new diagnosis, from a patient treated with antithyroid drugs. All receptors derive from a female donor with Graves disease. CDR3s include the opening cysteine and the closing phenylalanine or tryptophan. The order of the fields is clone size, V gene, J gene, D gene, CDR3 protein, CDR3 DNA. D genes are given only for firm matches. Clone size is shown for a subset of rows, as once, few, many or a class of expanded clone.

abundance: .; v_gene: TRBV7-3; j_gene: TRBJ2-1; d_gene: .; CDR3aa: CASSPSGGGRYNEQFF; CDR3nt: TGTGCCAGCAGCCCGTCAGGGGGGGGACGATACAATGAGCAGTTCTTC
abundance: many; v_gene: TRBV24-1; j_gene: TRBJ2-2; d_gene: .; CDR3aa: CATSDLGTGELFF; CDR3nt: TGTGCCACCAGTGATTTGGGCACCGGGGAGCTGTTTTTT
abundance: many; v_gene: TRBV7-2; j_gene: TRBJ1-2; d_gene: .; CDR3aa: CASRPAQGYGYTF; CDR3nt: TGTGCCAGCAGGCCTGCTCAGGGGTATGGCTACACCTTC
abundance: many; v_gene: TRBV28; j_gene: TRBJ2-1; d_gene: .; CDR3aa: CASSSVNRYNEQFF; CDR3nt: TGTGCCAGCAGTTCGGTGAATCGCTACAATGAGCAGTTCTTC
abundance: few; v_gene: TRBV20-1; j_gene: TRBJ1-1; d_gene: .; CDR3aa: CSGLTENTEAFF; CDR3nt: TGCAGTGGCCTGACAGAGAACACTGAAGCTTTCTTT
abundance: many; v_gene: TRBV7-2; j_gene: TRBJ2-1; d_gene: .; CDR3aa: CASSTRDTPYNEQFF; CDR3nt: TGTGCCAGCAGCACCCGGGACACCCCCTACAATGAGCAGTTCTTC
abundance: many; v_gene: TRBV7-3; j_gene: TRBJ2-1; d_gene: .; CDR3aa: CASSFFPNNEQFF; CDR3nt: TGTGCCAGCAGCTTTTTCCCCAACAATGAGCAGTTCTTC
abundance: .; v_gene: TRBV6-1; j_gene: TRBJ1-4; d_gene: .; CDR3aa: CASSDVLGDEKLFF; CDR3nt: TGTGCCAGCAGTGATGTACTGGGTGATGAAAAACTGTTTTTT
abundance: few; v_gene: TRBV24-1; j_gene: TRBJ2-6; d_gene: TRBD2; CDR3aa: CATSSTLAGGLGANVLTF; CDR3nt: TGTGCCACTTCGTCCACTCTAGCGGGGGGCCTTGGGGCCAACGTCCTGACTTTC
abundance: many; v_gene: TRBV24-1; j_gene: TRBJ2-3; d_gene: .; CDR3aa: CATSEGGASTDTQYF; CDR3nt: TGTGCCACCAGTGAAGGCGGAGCTAGCACAGATACGCAGTATTTT
abundance: few; v_gene: TRBV4-3; j_gene: TRBJ2-2; d_gene: .; CDR3aa: CASSPSQRVDGELFF; CDR3nt: TGCGCCAGCAGTCCTAGCCAGCGGGTGGACGGGGAGCTGTTTTTT
abundance: .; v_gene: TRBV5-8; j_gene: TRBJ1-2; d_gene: TRBD1; CDR3aa: CASSLGDRERHGYTF; CDR3nt: TGTGCCAGCAGCTTGGGGGACAGGGAACGGCATGGCTACACCTTC
abundance: .; v_gene: TRBV19; j_gene: TRBJ2-2; d_gene: .; CDR3aa: CASSIRGGELFF; CDR3nt: TGTGCCAGTAGTATAAGGGGCGGGGAGCTGTTTTTT
abundance: many; v_gene: TRBV7-2; j_gene: TRBJ1-5; d_gene: .; CDR3aa: CASSLFGQPQHF; CDR3nt: TGTGCCAGCAGCTTATTTGGTCAGCCCCAGCATTTT
abundance: many; v_gene: TRBV10-1; j_gene: TRBJ1-5; d_gene: .; CDR3aa: CASSSDAGNQPQHF; CDR3nt: TGCGCCAGCAGCTCCGATGCGGGCAATCAGCCCCAGCATTTT
abundance: .; v_gene: TRBV7-9; j_gene: TRBJ2-5; d_gene: .; CDR3aa: CASSKDSQETQYF; CDR3nt: TGTGCCAGCAGCAAGGACAGTCAAGAGACCCAGTACTTC
abundance: many; v_gene: TRBV2; j_gene: TRBJ2-2; d_gene: TRBD1; CDR3aa: CASSDLTGGRTGELFF; CDR3nt: TGTGCCAGCAGTGACTTGACAGGGGGCCGCACCGGGGAGCTGTTTTTT
abundance: .; v_gene: TRBV4-3; j_gene: TRBJ2-3; d_gene: .; CDR3aa: CASSQELGGTTDTQYF; CDR3nt: TGCGCCAGCAGCCAAGAACTGGGCGGAACCACAGATACGCAGTATTTT
abundance: few; v_gene: TRBV9; j_gene: TRBJ2-2; d_gene: TRBD2; CDR3aa: CASSAGTSLTGELFF; CDR3nt: TGTGCCAGCAGCGCCGGGACTAGCCTCACCGGGGAGCTGTTTTTT
abundance: many; v_gene: TRBV19; j_gene: TRBJ1-1; d_gene: TRBD1; CDR3aa: CASNERKTGVNTEAFF; CDR3nt: TGTGCCAGCAACGAGAGGAAGACAGGGGTGAACACTGAAGCTTTCTTT
abundance: many; v_gene: TRBV5-4; j_gene: TRBJ2-3; d_gene: TRBD2; CDR3aa: CASSFLTGRRTDTQYF; CDR3nt: TGTGCCAGCAGCTTCTTGACCGGGAGGAGGACAGATACGCAGTATTTT
abundance: many; v_gene: TRBV10-3; j_gene: TRBJ2-3; d_gene: .; CDR3aa: CAISPTGDGAQYF; CDR3nt: TGTGCCATCAGTCCCACTGGGGATGGGGCGCAGTATTTT
abundance: many; v_gene: TRBV14; j_gene: TRBJ2-3; d_gene: TRBD1; CDR3aa: CASSQVGQSTDTQYF; CDR3nt: TGTGCCAGCAGCCAGGTGGGACAGAGCACAGATACGCAGTATTTT
abundance: .; v_gene: TRBV9; j_gene: TRBJ2-3; d_gene: TRBD2; CDR3aa: CASSVAPSGYSDTQYF; CDR3nt: TGTGCCAGCAGCGTAGCCCCTAGCGGGTACTCAGATACGCAGTATTTT
abundance: many; v_gene: TRBV3-1; j_gene: TRBJ1-4; d_gene: .; CDR3aa: CASSQMSGVGEKLFF; CDR3nt: TGTGCCAGCAGCCAGATGTCAGGGGTGGGTGAAAAACTGTTTTTT
abundance: .; v_gene: TRBV5-1; j_gene: TRBJ2-1; d_gene: TRBD1; CDR3aa: CASSLGGQGYNEQLF; CDR3nt: TGCGCCAGCAGCTTGGGCGGACAGGGGTACAATGAGCAGCTCTTC
abundance: many; v_gene: TRBV20-1; j_gene: TRBJ2-5; d_gene: TRBD1; CDR3aa: CSAQEQGTETQYF; CDR3nt: TGCAGTGCGCAAGAACAGGGGACGGAGACCCAGTACTTC
abundance: many; v_gene: TRBV2; j_gene: TRBJ1-2; d_gene: .; CDR3aa: CASTGSGYGYTF; CDR3nt: TGTGCCAGTACAGGGAGTGGCTATGGCTACACCTTC
abundance: many; v_gene: TRBV6-2/TRBV6-3; j_gene: TRBJ2-5; d_gene: .; CDR3aa: CASSYGQETQYF; CDR3nt: TGTGCCAGCAGTTACGGGCAAGAGACCCAGTACTTC
abundance: many; v_gene: TRBV20-1; j_gene: TRBJ2-5; d_gene: TRBD2; CDR3aa: CSAAGRTSGKETQYF; CDR3nt: TGCAGTGCTGCCGGTAGGACTAGCGGAAAGGAGACCCAGTACTTC
abundance: many; v_gene: TRBV6-5; j_gene: TRBJ2-1; d_gene: TRBD1; CDR3aa: CASSYSRDRGYNEQFF; CDR3nt: TGTGCCAGCAGTTACTCGAGGGACAGGGGTTACAATGAGCAGTTCTTC
abundance: many; v_gene: TRBV6-1; j_gene: TRBJ2-3; d_gene: TRBD2; CDR3aa: CASSDPSGRAQSRGDTQYF; CDR3nt: TGTGCCAGCAGTGACCCTAGCGGGAGGGCCCAGTCTAGGGGAGATACGCAGTATTTT
abundance: .; v_gene: TRBV5-4; j_gene: TRBJ2-1; d_gene: TRBD2; CDR3aa: CASTPRTSGSTEQFF; CDR3nt: TGTGCCAGCACACCCCGGACTAGCGGGAGTACTGAGCAGTTCTTC
abundance: .; v_gene: TRBV20-1; j_gene: TRBJ2-1; d_gene: TRBD2; CDR3aa: CSAPSSGGDKEQFF; CDR3nt: TGCAGTGCTCCATCGAGCGGGGGAGATAAAGAGCAGTTCTTC
abundance: few; v_gene: TRBV7-2; j_gene: TRBJ1-2; d_gene: TRBD1; CDR3aa: CASSSRQGNQGYTF; CDR3nt: TGTGCCAGCAGCTCACGACAGGGCAATCAAGGCTACACCTTC
abundance: many; v_gene: TRBV20-1; j_gene: TRBJ1-2; d_gene: .; CDR3aa: CSASWGYGYTF; CDR3nt: TGCAGTGCTAGCTGGGGCTATGGCTACACCTTC
abundance: .; v_gene: TRBV7-6; j_gene: TRBJ1-2; d_gene: .; CDR3aa: CASSHETAGANYGYTF; CDR3nt: TGTGCCAGCAGCCACGAGACGGCAGGGGCTAACTATGGCTACACCTTC
abundance: many; v_gene: TRBV6-2/TRBV6-3; j_gene: TRBJ1-5; d_gene: TRBD1; CDR3aa: CASSGTGNGQPQHF; CDR3nt: TGTGCCAGCAGCGGGACAGGGAACGGTCAGCCCCAGCATTTT
abundance: many; v_gene: TRBV29-1; j_gene: TRBJ2-7; d_gene: .; CDR3aa: CSVVSDYEQYF; CDR3nt: TGCAGCGTAGTTAGCGACTACGAGCAGTACTTC
abundance: many; v_gene: TRBV19; j_gene: TRBJ2-7; d_gene: TRBD2; CDR3aa: CASSSGLAASYEQYF; CDR3nt: TGTGCCAGTAGTTCGGGACTAGCGGCCTCCTACGAGCAGTACTTC
abundance: medium-sized; v_gene: TRBV19; j_gene: TRBJ2-7; d_gene: TRBD2; CDR3aa: CASSPSPGLGRYEQYF; CDR3nt: TGTGCCAGTAGTCCTTCCCCGGGACTAGGTCGGTACGAGCAGTACTTC
abundance: .; v_gene: TRBV28; j_gene: TRBJ2-3; d_gene: .; CDR3aa: CASSLYDTQYF; CDR3nt: TGTGCCAGCAGTTTGTACGATACGCAGTATTTT
abundance: .; v_gene: TRBV6-2/TRBV6-3; j_gene: TRBJ2-3; d_gene: .; CDR3aa: CAIQGDSDTQYF; CDR3nt: TGTGCCATCCAAGGGGACTCAGATACGCAGTATTTT
abundance: .; v_gene: TRBV7-2; j_gene: TRBJ2-2; d_gene: TRBD2; CDR3aa: CASSLAGLAGAVTGELFF; CDR3nt: TGTGCCAGCAGCTTAGCGGGACTAGCGGGAGCTGTAACCGGGGAGCTGTTTTTT
abundance: many; v_gene: TRBV20-1; j_gene: TRBJ2-5; d_gene: TRBD2; CDR3aa: CSASLAGDQRETQYF; CDR3nt: TGCAGTGCTAGCTTAGCGGGAGACCAACGAGAGACCCAGTACTTC
abundance: .; v_gene: TRBV19; j_gene: TRBJ2-3; d_gene: .; CDR3aa: CASSMPGLKTDTQYF; CDR3nt: TGTGCCAGTAGTATGCCGGGTCTGAAAACAGATACGCAGTATTTT
abundance: .; v_gene: TRBV10-1; j_gene: TRBJ2-2; d_gene: TRBD2; CDR3aa: CAGTAGAGELFF; CDR3nt: TGCGCCGGCACCGCGGGGGCCGGGGAGCTGTTTTTT
abundance: many; v_gene: TRBV28; j_gene: TRBJ2-2; d_gene: .; CDR3aa: CASSQGDTPGELFF; CDR3nt: TGTGCCAGCAGTCAAGGGGACACACCGGGGGAGCTGTTTTTT
abundance: many; v_gene: TRBV7-2; j_gene: TRBJ2-7; d_gene: .; CDR3aa: CASSQRRGYEQYF; CDR3nt: TGTGCCAGCAGCCAGCGGCGGGGCTACGAGCAGTACTTC
abundance: many; v_gene: TRBV18; j_gene: TRBJ2-7; d_gene: .; CDR3aa: CASSTPPGEQYF; CDR3nt: TGTGCCAGCTCAACCCCCCCTGGAGAGCAGTACTTC
abundance: .; v_gene: TRBV20-1; j_gene: TRBJ2-5; d_gene: .; CDR3aa: CSATGVAGKETQYF; CDR3nt: TGCAGTGCCACGGGCGTGGCGGGGAAAGAGACCCAGTACTTC
abundance: few; v_gene: TRBV6-1; j_gene: TRBJ1-2; d_gene: TRBD1; CDR3aa: CASDTPTGTYGYTF; CDR3nt: TGTGCCAGCGACACCCCGACAGGGACCTATGGCTACACCTTC
abundance: many; v_gene: TRBV28; j_gene: TRBJ1-6; d_gene: .; CDR3aa: CASSPDTLYNSPLHF; CDR3nt: TGTGCCAGCAGTCCGGACACCCTCTATAATTCACCCCTCCACTTT
abundance: many; v_gene: TRBV2; j_gene: TRBJ1-2; d_gene: .; CDR3aa: CASSERGGYTF; CDR3nt: TGTGCCAGCAGTGAAAGGGGAGGCTACACCTTC
abundance: many; v_gene: TRBV30; j_gene: TRBJ2-7; d_gene: .; CDR3aa: CAWSGLGGYEQYF; CDR3nt: TGTGCCTGGAGCGGGCTTGGGGGCTACGAGCAGTACTTC